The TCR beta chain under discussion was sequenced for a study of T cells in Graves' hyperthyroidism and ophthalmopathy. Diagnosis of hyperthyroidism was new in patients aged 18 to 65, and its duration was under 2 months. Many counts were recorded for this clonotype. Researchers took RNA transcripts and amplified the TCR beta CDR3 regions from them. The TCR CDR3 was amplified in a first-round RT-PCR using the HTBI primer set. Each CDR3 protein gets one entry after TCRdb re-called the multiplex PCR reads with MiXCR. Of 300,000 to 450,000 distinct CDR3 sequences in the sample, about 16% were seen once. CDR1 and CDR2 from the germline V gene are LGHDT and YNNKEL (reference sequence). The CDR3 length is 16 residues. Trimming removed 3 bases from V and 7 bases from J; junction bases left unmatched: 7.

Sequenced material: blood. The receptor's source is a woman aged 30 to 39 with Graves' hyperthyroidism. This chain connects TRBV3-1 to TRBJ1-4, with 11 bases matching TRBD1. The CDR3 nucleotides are TGTGCCAGCAGCCAGGGGACAGGGGGGGTCGGTGAAAAACTGTTTTTT. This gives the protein CASSQGTGGVGEKLFF.